The entry below describes one T cell receptor (beta chain). These data are taken from a study of blood T cell repertoires in COVID-19. TCRdb's copy holds only in-frame clones and misses some; the assay was immunoSEQ multiplex PCR. This table holds tens of thousands of clones, around nine tenths found once. Germline CDR1 LNHDA, CDR2 SQIVND (reference sequence). The CDR3 contains 15 residues. V shed 5 bases and J 0 bases; nucleotides not matched to a gene: 6. V usage is TRBV19 and J usage is TRBJ2-7; TRBD1 matches 8 bases. Material for sequencing was peripheral blood. This sequence was found in a man aged 55 to 70 with COVID-19, enrolled during active disease. The CDR3 spells CASSPGQGRSYEQYF. CDR3 bases: TGTGCCAGTAGTCCTGGACAGGGCCGCTCCTACGAGCAGTACTTC.